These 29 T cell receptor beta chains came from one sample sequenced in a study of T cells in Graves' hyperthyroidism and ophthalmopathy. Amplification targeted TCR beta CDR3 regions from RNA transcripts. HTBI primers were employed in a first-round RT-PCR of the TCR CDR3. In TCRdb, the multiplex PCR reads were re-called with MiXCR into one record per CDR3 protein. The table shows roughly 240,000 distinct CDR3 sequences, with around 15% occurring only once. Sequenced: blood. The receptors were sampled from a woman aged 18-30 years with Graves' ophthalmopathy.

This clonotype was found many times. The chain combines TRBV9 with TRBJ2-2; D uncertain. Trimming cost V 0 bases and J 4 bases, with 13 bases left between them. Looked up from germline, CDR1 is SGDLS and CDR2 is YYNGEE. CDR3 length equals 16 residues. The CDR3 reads CASSVDVGFGTGELFF. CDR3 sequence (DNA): TGTGCCAGCAGCGTAGATGTAGGGTTTGGCACCGGGGAGCTGTTTTTT.

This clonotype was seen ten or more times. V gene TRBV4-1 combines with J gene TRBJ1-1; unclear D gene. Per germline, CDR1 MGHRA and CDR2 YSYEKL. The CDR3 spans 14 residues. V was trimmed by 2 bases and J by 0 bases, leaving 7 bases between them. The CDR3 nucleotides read TGCGCCAGCAGCCAACCGATATTGAACACTGAAGCTTTCTTT. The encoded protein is CASSQPILNTEAFF.

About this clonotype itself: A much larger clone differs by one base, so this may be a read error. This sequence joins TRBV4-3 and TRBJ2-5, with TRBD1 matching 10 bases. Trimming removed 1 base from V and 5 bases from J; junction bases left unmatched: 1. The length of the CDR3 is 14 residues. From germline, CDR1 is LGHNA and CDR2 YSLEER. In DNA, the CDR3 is TGCGCCAGCAGCCAAGCGACAGGGGGCGAGACCCAGTACTTC. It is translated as CASSQATGGETQYF.

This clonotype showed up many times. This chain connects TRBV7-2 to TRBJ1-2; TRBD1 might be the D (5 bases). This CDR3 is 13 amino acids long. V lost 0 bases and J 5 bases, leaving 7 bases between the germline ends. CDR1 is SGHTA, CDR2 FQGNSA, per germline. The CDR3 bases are TGTGCCAGCAGCTTAGCGCAGGGATATGGCTACACCTTC. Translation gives CASSLAQGYGYTF.

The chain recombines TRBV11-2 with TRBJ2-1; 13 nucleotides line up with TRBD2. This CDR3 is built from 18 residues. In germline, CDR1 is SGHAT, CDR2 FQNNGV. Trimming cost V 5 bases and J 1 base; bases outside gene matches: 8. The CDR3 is CASSPIPTSGRSYNEQFF. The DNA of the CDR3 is TGTGCCAGCAGCCCAATTCCGACTAGCGGGAGGTCCTACAATGAGCAGTTCTTC.

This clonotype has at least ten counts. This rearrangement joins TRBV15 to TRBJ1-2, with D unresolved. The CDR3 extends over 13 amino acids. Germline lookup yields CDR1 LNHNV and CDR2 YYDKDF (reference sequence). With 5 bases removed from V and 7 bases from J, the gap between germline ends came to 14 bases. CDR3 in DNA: TGTGCCACCAGCCCCAAGAAGGGTAGTGGCTACACCTTC. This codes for CATSPKKGSGYTF.

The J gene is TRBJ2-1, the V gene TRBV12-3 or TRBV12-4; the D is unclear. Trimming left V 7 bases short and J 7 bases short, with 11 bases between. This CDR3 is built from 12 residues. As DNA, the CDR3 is TGTGCCAGCACTAAGAGTGGGAATGAGCAGTTCTTC. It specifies CASTKSGNEQFF.

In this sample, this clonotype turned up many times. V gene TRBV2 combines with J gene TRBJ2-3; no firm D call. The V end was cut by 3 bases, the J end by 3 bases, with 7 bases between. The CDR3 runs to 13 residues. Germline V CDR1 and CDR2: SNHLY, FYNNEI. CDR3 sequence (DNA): TGTGCCAGCAGTGACCATCCTACAGATACGCAGTATTTT. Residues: CASSDHPTDTQYF.

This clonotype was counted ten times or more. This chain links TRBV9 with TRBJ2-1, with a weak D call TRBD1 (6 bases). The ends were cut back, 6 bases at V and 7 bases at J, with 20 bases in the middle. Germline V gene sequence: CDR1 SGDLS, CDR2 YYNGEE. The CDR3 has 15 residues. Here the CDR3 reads CASTRQQGTRNEQFF. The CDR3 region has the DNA TGTGCCAGCACCAGACAACAGGGTACGCGAAATGAGCAGTTCTTC.

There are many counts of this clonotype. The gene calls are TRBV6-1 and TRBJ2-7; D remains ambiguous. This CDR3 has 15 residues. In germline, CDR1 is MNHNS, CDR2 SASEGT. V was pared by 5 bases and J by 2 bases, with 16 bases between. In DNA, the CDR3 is TGTGCCAGCAGTCCCCGGATAAACGGCGCCTACGAGCAGTACTTC. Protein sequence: CASSPRINGAYEQYF.

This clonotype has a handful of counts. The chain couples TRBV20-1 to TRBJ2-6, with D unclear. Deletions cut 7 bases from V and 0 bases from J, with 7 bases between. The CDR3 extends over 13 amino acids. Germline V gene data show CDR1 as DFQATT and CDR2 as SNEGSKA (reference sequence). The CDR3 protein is CSGMNSGANVLTF. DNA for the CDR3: TGCAGTGGTATGAACTCTGGGGCCAACGTCCTGACTTTC.

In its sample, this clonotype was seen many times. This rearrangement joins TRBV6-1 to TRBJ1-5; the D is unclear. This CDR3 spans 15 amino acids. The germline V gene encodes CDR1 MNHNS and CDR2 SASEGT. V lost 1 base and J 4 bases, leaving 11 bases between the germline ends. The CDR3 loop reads CASSEGDGSNQPQHF. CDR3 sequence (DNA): TGTGCCAGCAGTGAAGGAGACGGATCAAATCAGCCCCAGCATTTT.

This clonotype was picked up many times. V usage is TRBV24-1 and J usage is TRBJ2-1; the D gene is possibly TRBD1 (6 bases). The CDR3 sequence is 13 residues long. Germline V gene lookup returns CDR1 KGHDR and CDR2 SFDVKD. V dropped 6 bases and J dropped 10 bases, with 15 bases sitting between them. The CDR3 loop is CATSSQIGGEQFF. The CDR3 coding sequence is TGTGCCACCAGTTCTCAAATTGGGGGCGAGCAGTTCTTC.

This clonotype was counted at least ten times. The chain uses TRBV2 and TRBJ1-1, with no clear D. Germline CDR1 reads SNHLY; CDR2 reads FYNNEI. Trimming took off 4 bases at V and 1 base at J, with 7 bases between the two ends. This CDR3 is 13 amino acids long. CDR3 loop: CASSAGRNTEAFF. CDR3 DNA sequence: TGTGCCAGCAGTGCAGGCAGGAACACTGAAGCTTTCTTT.

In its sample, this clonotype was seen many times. The CDR3 DNA follows: TGTGCCAGCAGTTTGGGTGGGGTTGGCAATCAGCCCCAGCATTTT. Residues: CASSLGGVGNQPQHF. J is TRBJ1-5 and V is TRBV28; D not certain. The CDR3 extends over 15 amino acids. Germline V gene data show CDR1 as MDHEN and CDR2 as SYDVKM. The V gene lost 3 bases and the J gene lost 2 bases, with 11 bases spanning the gap.

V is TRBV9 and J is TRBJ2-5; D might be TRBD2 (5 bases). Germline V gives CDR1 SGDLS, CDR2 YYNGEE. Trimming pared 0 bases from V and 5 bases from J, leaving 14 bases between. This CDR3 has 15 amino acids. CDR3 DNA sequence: TGTGCCAGCAGCGTAGGCGGGCTGCTTTCGGAGACCCAGTACTTC. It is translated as CASSVGGLLSETQYF.

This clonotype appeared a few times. CDR3 loop: CASRQGLNTEAFF. The CDR3 DNA is TGTGCCAGTAGACAGGGGTTAAACACTGAAGCTTTCTTT. The chain is built from TRBV19 and TRBJ1-1; 7 bases are shared with TRBD1. The germline gives CDR1 LNHDA, CDR2 SQIVND (reference sequence). The CDR3 length is 13 residues. With V trimmed by 6 bases and J by 2 bases, 3 bases remained unmatched.

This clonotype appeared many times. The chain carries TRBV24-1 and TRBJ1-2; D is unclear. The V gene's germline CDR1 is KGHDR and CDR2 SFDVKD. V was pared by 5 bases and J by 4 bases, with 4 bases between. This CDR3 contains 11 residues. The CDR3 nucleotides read TGTGCCACCAGTGGAACCTATGGCTACACCTTC. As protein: CATSGTYGYTF.

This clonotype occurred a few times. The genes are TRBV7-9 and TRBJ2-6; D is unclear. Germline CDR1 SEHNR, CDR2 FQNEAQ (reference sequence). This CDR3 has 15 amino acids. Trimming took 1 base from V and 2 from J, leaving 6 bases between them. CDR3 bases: TGTGCCAGCAGCTTAGAGGGTCCTGGGGCCAACGTCCTGACTTTC. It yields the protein CASSLEGPGANVLTF.

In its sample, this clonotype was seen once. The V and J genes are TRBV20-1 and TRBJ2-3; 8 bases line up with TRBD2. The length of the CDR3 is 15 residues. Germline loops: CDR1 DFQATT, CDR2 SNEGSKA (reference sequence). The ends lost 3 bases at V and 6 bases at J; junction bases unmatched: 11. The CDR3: CSASRGGGGGDTQYF. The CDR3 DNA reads TGCAGTGCTAGTAGGGGCGGGGGCGGGGGGGATACGCAGTATTTT.

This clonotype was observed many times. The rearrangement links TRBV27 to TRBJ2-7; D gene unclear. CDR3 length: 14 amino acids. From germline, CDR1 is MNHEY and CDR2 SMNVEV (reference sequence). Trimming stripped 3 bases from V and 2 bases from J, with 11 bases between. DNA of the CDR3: TGTGCCAGCAGTTTCGGCAGTACCCCCTACGAGCAGTACTTC. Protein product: CASSFGSTPYEQYF.

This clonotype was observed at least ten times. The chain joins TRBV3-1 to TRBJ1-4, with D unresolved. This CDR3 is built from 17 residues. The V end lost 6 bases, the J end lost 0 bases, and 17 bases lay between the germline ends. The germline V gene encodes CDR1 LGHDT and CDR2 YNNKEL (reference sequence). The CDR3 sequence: CASRKGRVGATNEKLFF. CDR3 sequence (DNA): TGTGCCAGCAGAAAAGGGAGGGTTGGAGCAACTAATGAAAAACTGTTTTTT.

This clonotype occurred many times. The CDR3 spells CASSIPGQNYGYTF. The CDR3 DNA sequence: TGTGCCAGTAGTATCCCTGGACAGAACTATGGCTACACCTTC. The genes are TRBV19 and TRBJ1-2, with a tentative D call TRBD1 (6 bases). Trimming stripped 3 bases from V and 2 bases from J, with 10 bases between. The V gene's germline CDR1 is LNHDA and CDR2 SQIVND (reference sequence). CDR3 size: 14 residues.

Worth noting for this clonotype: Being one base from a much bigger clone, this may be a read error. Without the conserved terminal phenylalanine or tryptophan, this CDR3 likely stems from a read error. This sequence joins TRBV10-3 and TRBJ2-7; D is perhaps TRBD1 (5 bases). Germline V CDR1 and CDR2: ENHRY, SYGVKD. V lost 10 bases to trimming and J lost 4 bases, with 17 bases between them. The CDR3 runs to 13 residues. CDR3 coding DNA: TGTGCCAGCAGCCTGCGACGACAGTACGAGCAGTACCTC. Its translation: CASSLRRQYEQYL.

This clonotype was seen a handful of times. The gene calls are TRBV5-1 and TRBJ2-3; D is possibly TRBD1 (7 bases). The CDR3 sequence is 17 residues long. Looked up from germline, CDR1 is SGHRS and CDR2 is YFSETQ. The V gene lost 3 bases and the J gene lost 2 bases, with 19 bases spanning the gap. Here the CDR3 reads CASSSGAGGWDTDTQYF. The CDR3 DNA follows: TGCGCCAGCAGCTCGGGAGCAGGGGGTTGGGACACAGATACGCAGTATTTT.

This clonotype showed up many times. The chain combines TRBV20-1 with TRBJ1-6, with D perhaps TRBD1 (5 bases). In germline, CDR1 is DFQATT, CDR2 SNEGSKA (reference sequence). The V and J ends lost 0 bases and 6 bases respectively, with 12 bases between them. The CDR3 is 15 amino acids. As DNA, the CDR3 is TGCAGTGCTAGAGATCCTGGACACCCTAATTCACCCCTCCACTTT. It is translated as CSARDPGHPNSPLHF.

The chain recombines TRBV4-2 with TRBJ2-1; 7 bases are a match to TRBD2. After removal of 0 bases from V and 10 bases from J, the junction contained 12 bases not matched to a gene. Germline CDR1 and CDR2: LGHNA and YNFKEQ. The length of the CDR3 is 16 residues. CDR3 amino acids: CASSQDLASGRHEQFF. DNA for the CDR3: TGTGCCAGCAGCCAAGACTTGGCTAGCGGCCGTCACGAGCAGTTCTTC.

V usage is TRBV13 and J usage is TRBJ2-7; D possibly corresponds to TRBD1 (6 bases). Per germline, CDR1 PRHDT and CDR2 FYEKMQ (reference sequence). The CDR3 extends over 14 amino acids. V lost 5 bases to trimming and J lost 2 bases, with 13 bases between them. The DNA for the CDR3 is TGTGCCAGCAGCCAATTGACAGGAGCCTACGAGCAGTACTTC. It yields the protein CASSQLTGAYEQYF.

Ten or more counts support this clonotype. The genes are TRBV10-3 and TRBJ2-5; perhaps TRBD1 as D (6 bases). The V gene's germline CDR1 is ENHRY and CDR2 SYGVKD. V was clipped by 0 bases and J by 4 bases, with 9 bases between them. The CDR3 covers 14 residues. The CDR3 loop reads CAISESGRGETQYF. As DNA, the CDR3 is TGTGCCATCAGTGAGTCGGGCAGGGGAGAGACCCAGTACTTC.